Below are 22 T cell receptor beta chains sequenced from a single sample in a study of T cells in Graves' hyperthyroidism and ophthalmopathy. TCR beta CDR3 regions were amplified from RNA. First-round RT-PCR targeting the TCR CDR3 was performed with the HTBI primer set. TCRdb reprocessed the multiplex PCR reads with MiXCR, giving one entry per CDR3 protein. This sample carries about 250,000 distinct CDR3 sequences, 13% to 15% of them seen once, and the ten largest clones take roughly 31%. The source material was blood. All receptors derive from a woman in her 50s with Graves' hyperthyroidism that later progressed to Graves' ophthalmopathy.

This clonotype was observed a handful of times. The V and J genes are TRBV7-9 and TRBJ1-5, with unresolved D. CDR3 length: 12 residues. V was cut by 4 bases and J by 5 bases, with 6 bases left in between. Germline V CDR1 and CDR2: SEHNR, FQNEAQ (reference sequence). The chain's CDR3 is CASSYTDQPQHF. CDR3 sequence (DNA): TGTGCCAGCAGCTATACAGATCAGCCCCAGCATTTT.

The table lists this clonotype with many counts. The chain links TRBV6-5 to TRBJ2-6; D is uncertain. V lost 2 bases and J lost 3, with 8 bases in between. The CDR3 runs 15 residues. From germline, CDR1 is MNHEY and CDR2 SVGAGI. The CDR3 protein is CASSYAIFGANVLTF. DNA of the CDR3: TGTGCCAGCAGTTACGCGATTTTTGGGGCCAACGTCCTGACTTTC.

This clonotype was seen many times. CDR3 nucleotide sequence: TGTGCCAGCAGTTCCGGACAGCTTTGGGAGGGCAATGAGCAGTTCTTC. Its protein is CASSSGQLWEGNEQFF. The chain carries TRBV6-1 and TRBJ2-1; tentative D call: TRBD2 (7 bases). The CDR3 covers 16 residues. V lost 5 bases, J lost 6 bases, and 20 bases lay in between. Per germline, CDR1 MNHNS and CDR2 SASEGT.

This clonotype was seen repeatedly, ten times or more. V and J are TRBV28 and TRBJ2-1; D perhaps matches TRBD1 (6 bases). The V end was cut by 5 bases, the J end by 2 bases, with 16 bases between. CDR1 MDHEN and CDR2 SYDVKM come from the germline V gene. The CDR3 consists of 16 residues. The CDR3 region is CASSRRSTGTYNEQFF. CDR3 DNA: TGTGCCAGCAGTCGACGATCGACAGGCACCTACAATGAGCAGTTCTTC.

This clonotype was seen more than once but under ten times. This sequence joins TRBV20-1 and TRBJ2-4; D remains unclear. This CDR3 comprises 18 residues. V was shortened by 6 bases and J by 0 bases, with 24 bases between the two germline ends. Germline V gives CDR1 DFQATT, CDR2 SNEGSKA (reference sequence). The CDR3 DNA follows: TGCAGTGCGTCGAGGCTTGGCTCCCCCGGGCTAGCCAAAAACATTCAGTACTTC. Amino acid sequence: CSASRLGSPGLAKNIQYF.

The sample holds many counts of this clonotype. This chain connects TRBV28 to TRBJ1-2, with 7 bases identical to TRBD1. The junction had 7 bases not matched to a gene; V was cut back by 4 bases and J by 2 bases. CDR1 MDHEN and CDR2 SYDVKM come from the germline V gene. The CDR3 runs 15 residues. The CDR3 DNA reads TGTGCCAGCAGTTCACGCAGGGGGACCAACTATGGCTACACCTTC. Amino acids: CASSSRRGTNYGYTF.

In this sample, this clonotype turned up a few times. A clone one base away is much larger, so this may be a read error. The conserved closing phenylalanine or tryptophan is absent in this CDR3, likely reflecting a read error. This chain connects TRBV10-3 to TRBJ2-7, with a weak D call TRBD2 (5 bases). V was pared by 3 bases and J by 6 bases, with 9 bases between. There are 12 residues in the CDR3. Per the germline V gene, CDR1 is ENHRY and CDR2 is SYGVKD. The CDR3 sequence is CAISDRDGEQYL. The CDR3 region has the DNA TGTGCCATCAGTGACCGGGATGGCGAGCAGTACCTC.

This clonotype was recorded many times. The gene calls are TRBV28 and TRBJ1-5, with D perhaps TRBD1 (6 bases). Germline CDR1 MDHEN, CDR2 SYDVKM. V shed 7 bases and J shed 2 bases, with 12 bases lying between them. The CDR3 spans 14 residues. CDR3 amino acids: CASILGGGNQPQHF. CDR3 sequence (DNA): TGTGCCAGCATCCTAGGGGGGGGCAATCAGCCCCAGCATTTT.

This clonotype has a count of ten or more. The genes are TRBV6-1 and TRBJ2-1, with D perhaps matching TRBD2 (6 bases). This CDR3 region has 14 residues. CDR1 and CDR2 from the germline V gene are MNHNS and SASEGT. V lost 6 bases and J lost 4, with 13 bases in between. In nucleotides, the CDR3 is TGTGCCAGCAGGCCCGGGACTCTATACAATGAGCAGTTCTTC. It translates to CASRPGTLYNEQFF.

This clonotype was found a few times. The V and J genes are TRBV18 and TRBJ1-4; D might be TRBD1 (5 bases). The germline V and J ends were trimmed by 6 bases and 5 bases, with 16 bases remaining between them. This CDR3 spans 15 amino acids. The V gene's germline CDR1 is KGHSH and CDR2 LQKENI. The CDR3 DNA reads TGTGCCAGCTCTCACCGGGACGAAGGAAATGAAAAACTGTTTTTT. Protein product: CASSHRDEGNEKLFF.

The V gene is TRBV5-4, the J gene TRBJ2-6; 7 bases map to TRBD2. The J segment lost 4 bases and the V segment lost 4 bases, leaving 14 bases of the junction unmatched. Germline lookup yields CDR1 SGHNT and CDR2 YYREEE (reference sequence). CDR3 length equals 18 residues. CDR3 bases: TGTGCCAGCAGCCCGCATGGGGAGGGGCCTTGGGGGGCCAACGTCCTGACTTTC. Its translation is CASSPHGEGPWGANVLTF.

J is TRBJ2-1 and V is TRBV28; D is ambiguous. The CDR3 spans 16 residues. V was pared by 6 bases and J by 9 bases, with 24 bases between. Germline V gene data show CDR1 as MDHEN and CDR2 as SYDVKM. The chain's CDR3 is CASSLVLTVVFGEQFF. CDR3 DNA: TGTGCCAGCAGCTTAGTTTTGACGGTTGTGTTTGGTGAGCAGTTCTTC.

This clonotype has ten or more counts. The J gene is TRBJ1-1, the V gene TRBV5-1; D ambiguous. The CDR3 length is 16 residues. Germline V gives CDR1 SGHRS, CDR2 YFSETQ. V was pared by 1 base and J by 0 bases, with 13 bases between. The DNA of the CDR3 is TGCGCCAGCAGCTTGAGTCGGGGATCAGTGAACACTGAAGCTTTCTTT. Its protein is CASSLSRGSVNTEAFF.

This clonotype has a count of ten or more. This chain uses TRBV30 with TRBJ2-5; 14 positions match TRBD2. This CDR3 has 16 residues. V trimming: 1 base; J trimming: 4 bases; junction bases outside the gene matches: 5. Germline CDR1 and CDR2: GTSNPN and SVGIG (reference sequence). CDR3: CAWSAGTSGSGETQYF. The CDR3 DNA follows: TGTGCCTGGAGTGCCGGGACTAGCGGGAGCGGAGAGACCCAGTACTTC.

The V call is TRBV4-1, the J call TRBJ1-1; D gene uncertain. This CDR3 has 12 residues. V gave up 4 bases and J gave up 5 bases, with 8 bases separating them. The germline CDR1 and CDR2 sequences are MGHRA and YSYEKL. The chain's CDR3 is CASSRPGTEAFF. The CDR3 DNA is TGCGCCAGCAGCCGGCCCGGAACTGAAGCTTTCTTT.

This clonotype occurred many times. The V call is TRBV19, the J call TRBJ2-1; a weak D match, TRBD2 (6 bases). Per germline, CDR1 LNHDA and CDR2 SQIVND (reference sequence). This CDR3 comprises 14 residues. Trimming shortened V by 10 bases and J by 0 bases, and 13 bases separated the two germline ends. The CDR3 nucleotides are TGTGCCACCGCTAGCGACATCTCCTACAATGAGCAGTTCTTC. This sequence encodes CATASDISYNEQFF.

The rearrangement links TRBV4-2 to TRBJ1-5; possibly TRBD1 for D (5 bases). The V and J ends lost 1 base and 3 bases respectively, with 19 bases between them. Per the germline V gene, CDR1 is LGHNA and CDR2 is YNFKEQ. The CDR3 extends over 18 amino acids. The CDR3 reads CASSQVGAVGRINQPQHF. The CDR3 DNA is TGTGCCAGCAGCCAAGTCGGGGCGGTGGGGCGAATCAATCAGCCCCAGCATTTT.

This chain links TRBV29-1 with TRBJ2-1, with 9 bases identical to TRBD2. The germline V gene encodes CDR1 SQVTM and CDR2 ANQGSEA. V dropped 4 bases and J dropped 9; count of bases not matched to a gene: 13. This CDR3 has 15 amino acids. This CDR3 is CSVGPGRGGGIEQFF. Written as DNA, the CDR3 is TGCAGCGTTGGGCCAGGGCGGGGGGGGGGGATTGAGCAGTTCTTC.

This clonotype was observed many times. This sequence joins TRBV28 and TRBJ1-4; D perhaps matches TRBD1 (6 bases). The V and J ends lost 3 bases and 5 bases respectively, with 13 bases between them. The CDR3 is made up of 15 amino acids. CDR1 and CDR2 from the germline V gene are MDHEN and SYDVKM. CDR3 region: CASSFGGATNEKLFF. Here the CDR3 DNA reads TGTGCCAGCAGTTTTGGGGGGGCCACGAATGAAAAACTGTTTTTT.

This clonotype has ten or more counts. The chain links TRBV20-1 to TRBJ2-7, with unresolved D. V gave up 5 bases and J gave up 0 bases, with 5 bases separating them. Germline V gives CDR1 DFQATT, CDR2 SNEGSKA (reference sequence). The CDR3 is 11 amino acids. The chain's CDR3 is CSAGDSYEQYF. Written as DNA, the CDR3 is TGCAGTGCTGGGGACTCCTACGAGCAGTACTTC.

At least ten counts were recorded for this clonotype. The genes are TRBV24-1 and TRBJ2-7; perhaps TRBD1 as D (5 bases). CDR3 length: 13 amino acids. The V gene lost 6 bases and the J gene lost 3 bases, with 11 bases spanning the gap. The germline V gene has CDR1 KGHDR and CDR2 SFDVKD. CDR3 region: CATSPQGDYEQYF. The CDR3 nucleotides are TGTGCCACCAGTCCCCAAGGGGACTACGAGCAGTACTTC.

Points on this clonotype: Being one base from a much bigger clone, this may be a read error. This chain joins TRBV12-3 or TRBV12-4 and TRBJ2-1, with D hard to call. CDR3 size: 13 residues. The CDR3 loop reads CTSSEETVIEQFF. The CDR3 DNA reads as TGTACCAGCAGCGAAGAGACCGTCATAGAGCAGTTCTTC.